A selection of T cell receptor beta chains follows, all from one sample in a study of CD8+CD57+ T cells in acquired aplastic anemia. TCRdb reanalysed the reads using MiXCR and keeps one entry per CDR3 protein. The repertoire consists of 160,000 or so distinct CDR3 sequences, with roughly 50% occurring once and the leading ten covering about 30%. Sequenced: sorted CD4+, CD8+, or CD8+CD57+ T cells (not recorded which) from PBMCs. Receptor source: a human donor with aplastic anemia. Each CDR3 is given with its conserved first and last residue.

V gene,CDR3 protein
TRBV5-1,CASSLAAGGNSPLHF
TRBV10-3,CAISPGPRSYEQYF
TRBV7-2,CASSLPEGREQYF
TRBV7-3,CASSASGEAFF
TRBV7-6,CASSSPGQGNEQYF
TRBV24-1,CATSDPGGAYGYTF
TRBV5-1,CASSPIEVMNTEAFF
TRBV29-1,CSVVWGSVGELFF
TRBV19,CASSIWGPDSNQPQHF
TRBV5-1,CASSFPGLAGDNAYNEQFF
TRBV20-1,CSAKPLGQNQQTQYF
TRBV6-1,CASSPRVEDTQYF
TRBV29-1,CSVEFPGDYGYTF
TRBV9,CASSEGAAYGYTF
TRBV7-9,CASSLVGQVKLFF
TRBV10-1,CASSEPGLAGGQETQYF
TRBV6-5,CASSFSSDSYEQYF
TRBV20-1,CSANQGRLSPLHF
TRBV20-1,CSAYTGGYEQYF
TRBV29-1,CSLWSRDPSYEQYF
TRBV9,CASSVEGARIDTQYF
TRBV20-1,CSAREDRLQETQYF
TRBV9,CASSISGKVGGTGELFF
TRBV29-1,CSAHLNRDTDTQYF
TRBV5-1,CASSYQGAGYEQYF
TRBV5-1,CASSLEGLEQYF
TRBV9,CASSGSDGYTF
TRBV3-1,CASSQDRLSYEQYF
TRBV20-1,CSANRGLTDEQYF
TRBV29-1,CSVPPGQENTEAFF
TRBV4-1,CASSQTGGGWGTQYF
TRBV10-3,CAISDSGGPYNEQFF
TRBV7-2,CASSLEGQGDGYTF
TRBV19,CASSDRGGEDTFLTEAFF
TRBV27,CASSLSRIPAYEQYF
TRBV5-1,CASSYGLAGGLSYNEQFF
TRBV27,CASSLDRGTEQLF
TRBV3-1,CASSHKKGREGYYEQYF
TRBV30,CAWSGGRDPKGNTEAFF
TRBV10-3,CAISESPRGGSNEKLFF
TRBV5-1,CASSSYTDTQYF